Sequencing of this TCR beta chain was carried out in a study of blood T cell repertoires in COVID-19. Background on the study: Samples taken during acute and convalescent COVID-19 were collected in the United States, Italy and Spain.

The method was immunoSEQ multiplex PCR; TCRdb's version includes in-frame clones alone and lacks a portion of them. Among about 170,000 clones listed, 82% were seen once. Between the trimmed V and J ends, which lost 2 bases and 2 bases, there was a span of 8 bases. The CDR3 is 14 amino acids. Germline V lookup: CDR1 LNHDA, CDR2 SQIVND (reference sequence). This rearrangement joins TRBV19 to TRBJ2-3; D is possibly TRBD2 (5 bases). Sequencing was done on a sample of peripheral blood. This sequence originates from a woman aged 80 or over with active or convalescent COVID-19. The CDR3 coding sequence is TGTGCCAGTAGTATAACGGGGAACACAGATACGCAGTATTTT. It translates to CASSITGNTDTQYF.